This T cell receptor beta chain was observed in a study of cytomegalovirus exposure and HLA in healthy donors. Study-level points and caveats: Through in vitro validation, three CMV-associated chains were shown to be specific for CMV antigens. The only immune exposure information that was available was CMV serostatus.

This clone has only a few counts. What it binds is unknown. Primers: 60 Vbeta forward and 13 Jbeta reverse. In the source study's methods: In a later analysis, the count reached 74 million or so unique TCR beta chains, with about 11 million shared. Profiled with immunoSEQ multiplex PCR; TCRdb holds only in-frame clones, not every one. The V and J calls and clone size were taken over from that table, and D and trimming were inferred from the DNA. Of 180,000 or so clones in the sample, roughly 10% were seen once. The CDR3 is made up of 12 amino acids. The germline gives CDR1 SGHDT, CDR2 YYEEEE. V was cut by 1 base and J by 5 bases, with 4 bases left in between.

This TCR was recovered from a young woman in good health and CMV-seropositive. Sequenced input: PBMCs. This sequence joins TRBV5-6 and TRBJ1-5, with unresolved D. The chain's CDR3 is CASSLQDQPQHF. The CDR3 bases are TGTGCCAGCAGCTTGCAGGATCAGCCCCAGCATTTT.